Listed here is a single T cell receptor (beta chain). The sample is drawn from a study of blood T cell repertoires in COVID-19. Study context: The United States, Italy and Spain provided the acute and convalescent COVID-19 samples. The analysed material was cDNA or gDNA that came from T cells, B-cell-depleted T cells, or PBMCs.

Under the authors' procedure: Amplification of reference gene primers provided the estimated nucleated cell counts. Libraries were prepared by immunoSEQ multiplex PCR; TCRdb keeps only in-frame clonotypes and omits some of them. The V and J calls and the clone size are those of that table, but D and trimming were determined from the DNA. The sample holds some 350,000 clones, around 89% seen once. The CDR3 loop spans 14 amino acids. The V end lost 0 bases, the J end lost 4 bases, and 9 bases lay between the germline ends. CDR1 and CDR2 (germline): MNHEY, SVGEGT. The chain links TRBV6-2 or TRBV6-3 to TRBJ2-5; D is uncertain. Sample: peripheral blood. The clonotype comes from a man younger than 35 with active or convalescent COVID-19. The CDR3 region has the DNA TGTGCCAGCAGTTACTCTCGCGCAACAGAGACCCAGTACTTC. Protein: CASSYSRATETQYF.